The clone carrying this T cell receptor beta chain appeared many times. Antigen specificity is unknown. Arm-PCR of CDR3 regions and iRepertoire HTBI primers were the basis on which TCR beta libraries were built. Via MiXCR, TCRdb re-called the multiplex PCR reads, giving one row per CDR3 protein. The table records hundreds of thousands of distinct CDR3 sequences, 15% to 17% of them present only once. Time point in this sample: newly diagnosed GD, antithyroid drugs for less than 3 months. PBMCs were the source of the RNA used for TCR sequencing. Blood from the periphery, nine milliliters in all, was drawn into EDTA tubes. The record originates from a study of regulatory T cells in long-lasting Graves disease. Overall study: Those Graves' patients who were newly diagnosed had been on antithyroid drugs under 3 months. Study-wide points: Newly diagnosed disease favored TRBV20-1 and TRBJ2-1 over persistent disease.

Deletions cut 0 bases from V and 0 bases from J, with 3 bases between. The CDR3 length is 13 residues. Germline V gives CDR1 MNHEY, CDR2 SVGEGT. This clonotype originated in a female donor with Graves disease. V and J are TRBV6-2 or TRBV6-3 and TRBJ2-7; D call uncertain. The source material was peripheral blood mononuclear cells (PBMCs), sampled at new diagnosis, from a patient treated with antithyroid drugs. This chain's CDR3 is CASSYSSSYEQYF. CDR3 sequence (DNA): TGTGCCAGCAGTTACTCCTCCTCCTACGAGCAGTACTTC.